This T cell receptor beta chain comes out of a study of cytomegalovirus exposure and HLA in healthy donors. With regard to this clone: Its target is unknown.

There are 15 residues in the CDR3. CDR1 and CDR2 (germline): SGDLS, YYNGEE. Trimming removed 2 bases from V and 0 bases from J, with 11 bases in between. Overall study findings and caveats: The authors later linked a missense DCLRE1C variant to TCR beta V- and J-gene trimming. What was likely a sequencing artifact was a cluster of highly shared sequence variants.

The PCR was carried out with 60 Vbeta primers and 13 Jbeta primers. Only in-frame clones appear in the TCRdb table, and some are missing; sequencing was by immunoSEQ multiplex PCR. Here the sample spans over 130,000 clones, 60% to 70% being singletons. Sequencing was done on a sample of PBMCs. The chain has TRBV9 and TRBJ2-5, with a tentative D call TRBD1 (6 bases). The sequence derives from a woman aged 60 to 75 in good health and CMV-seropositive. The CDR3 nucleotides read TGTGCCAGCAGCGTCGGGACATACTACCAAGAGACCCAGTACTTC. Translated: CASSVGTYYQETQYF. The whole variable domain, remainder taken from reference TRBV9 and TRBJ2-5, is DSGVTQTPKHLITATGQRVTLRCSPRSGDLSVYWYQQSLDQGLQFLIQYYNGEERAKGNILERFSAQQFPDLHSELNLSSLELGDSALYFCASSVGTYYQETQYFGPGTRLLVL.